This is a list of T cell receptor beta chains from one sample in a study of shared clonotypes between healthy human individuals. The data were produced by immunoSEQ multiplex PCR, yet TCRdb's version contains in-frame clones alone and is incomplete. This sample has about 820,000 clones, with nearly 95% found just once. Sequenced: naive CD8+ T cells sorted from blood. These TCRs come from a man aged 30-40 years in good health. Both conserved end residues are trimmed from each CDR3. The D gene is left open where the match is weak.

V: TRBV5-4
J: TRBJ2-3
D: TRBD2
CDR3: ASSQGAGAVDTQY

V: TRBV27
J: TRBJ2-2
D: -
CDR3: ASSFNPNTGELF

V: TRBV5-3
J: TRBJ1-1
D: TRBD1
CDR3: ARSLNRGNGAF

V: TRBV5-6
J: TRBJ1-1
D: -
CDR3: ASSLGSRGSHTEAF

V: TRBV30
J: TRBJ1-1
D: -
CDR3: AWSVLANTEAF

V: TRBV25-1
J: TRBJ2-5
D: -
CDR3: ASSEFGQGLYQETQY

V: TRBV19
J: TRBJ1-1
D: -
CDR3: ASSLVGEATMNTEAF

V: TRBV6-6
J: TRBJ1-2
D: -
CDR3: ASSYSWEYGYT

V: TRBV5-4
J: TRBJ2-1
D: TRBD2
CDR3: ASSRDFAGGNNEQF

V: TRBV19
J: TRBJ2-3
D: TRBD1
CDR3: ASSIEGGLADTQY

V: TRBV25-1
J: TRBJ2-7
D: -
CDR3: ASSGSFSYEQY

V: TRBV27
J: TRBJ2-6
D: -
CDR3: ASSLSGAEPSGANVLT

V: TRBV10-3
J: TRBJ2-6
D: -
CDR3: AASSGGIDSGANVLT

V: TRBV28
J: TRBJ2-1
D: -
CDR3: ASSLEGLPDPEQF

V: TRBV9
J: TRBJ2-3
D: TRBD2
CDR3: ASSPAAGGGTDTQY

V: TRBV9
J: TRBJ2-7
D: TRBD1
CDR3: ASSAVDRGRFYEQY

V: TRBV29-1
J: TRBJ2-1
D: -
CDR3: SVSGGFPPNEQF

V: TRBV10-3
J: TRBJ2-7
D: TRBD2
CDR3: AISESGSGISYEQY

V: TRBV5-1
J: TRBJ2-6
D: -
CDR3: ASSLAGSGANVLT

V: TRBV10-3
J: TRBJ2-3
D: TRBD1
CDR3: AISEKTGATDTQY

V: TRBV27
J: TRBJ1-5
D: -
CDR3: ASSSRTSSNQPQH

V: TRBV9
J: TRBJ2-5
D: -
CDR3: ASSVEAAGGPQY

V: TRBV4-1
J: TRBJ2-3
D: TRBD2
CDR3: ASSPLAGGLADTQY

V: TRBV6-1
J: TRBJ2-7
D: -
CDR3: ASSSDRLYLYEQY

V: TRBV5-1
J: TRBJ2-1
D: -
CDR3: ASSQLGAGRGNEQF

V: TRBV19
J: TRBJ1-2
D: -
CDR3: ASSITVTGGENGYT

V: TRBV18
J: TRBJ1-2
D: -
CDR3: ASSPARGDYGYT

V: TRBV28
J: TRBJ2-7
D: TRBD2
CDR3: ASSLWRESAYEQY

V: TRBV27
J: TRBJ2-2
D: -
CDR3: ASSWLPNTGELF

V: TRBV27
J: TRBJ2-3
D: -
CDR3: ASSFGRREY

V: TRBV29-1
J: TRBJ2-1
D: TRBD2
CDR3: SVGGLAGPSAGYNEQF

V: TRBV19
J: TRBJ2-1
D: -
CDR3: ASRTTGLVSYNEQF

V: TRBV6-5
J: TRBJ1-1
D: -
CDR3: ASSYSFGLMNTEAF

V: TRBV5-8
J: TRBJ1-2
D: -
CDR3: ASSPFYDSYGYT

V: TRBV13
J: TRBJ1-1
D: TRBD1
CDR3: ASSTRTGRREEAF

V: TRBV27
J: TRBJ2-7
D: -
CDR3: ASSSFGRSDEQY

V: TRBV5-1
J: TRBJ2-1
D: -
CDR3: ASNPAGLNYNEQF

V: TRBV9
J: TRBJ2-1
D: -
CDR3: ASSVATSGNEQF

V: TRBV7-9
J: TRBJ2-5
D: -
CDR3: ASSPRIQETQY

V: TRBV6-5
J: TRBJ2-1
D: -
CDR3: ASSYSQYNEQF

V: TRBV6-1
J: TRBJ2-1
D: TRBD2
CDR3: ASSSSLADPHEQF

V: TRBV7-6
J: TRBJ2-5
D: TRBD2
CDR3: ASSLTSGHQETQY

V: TRBV9
J: TRBJ2-3
D: -
CDR3: ASSGGGGSTDTQY